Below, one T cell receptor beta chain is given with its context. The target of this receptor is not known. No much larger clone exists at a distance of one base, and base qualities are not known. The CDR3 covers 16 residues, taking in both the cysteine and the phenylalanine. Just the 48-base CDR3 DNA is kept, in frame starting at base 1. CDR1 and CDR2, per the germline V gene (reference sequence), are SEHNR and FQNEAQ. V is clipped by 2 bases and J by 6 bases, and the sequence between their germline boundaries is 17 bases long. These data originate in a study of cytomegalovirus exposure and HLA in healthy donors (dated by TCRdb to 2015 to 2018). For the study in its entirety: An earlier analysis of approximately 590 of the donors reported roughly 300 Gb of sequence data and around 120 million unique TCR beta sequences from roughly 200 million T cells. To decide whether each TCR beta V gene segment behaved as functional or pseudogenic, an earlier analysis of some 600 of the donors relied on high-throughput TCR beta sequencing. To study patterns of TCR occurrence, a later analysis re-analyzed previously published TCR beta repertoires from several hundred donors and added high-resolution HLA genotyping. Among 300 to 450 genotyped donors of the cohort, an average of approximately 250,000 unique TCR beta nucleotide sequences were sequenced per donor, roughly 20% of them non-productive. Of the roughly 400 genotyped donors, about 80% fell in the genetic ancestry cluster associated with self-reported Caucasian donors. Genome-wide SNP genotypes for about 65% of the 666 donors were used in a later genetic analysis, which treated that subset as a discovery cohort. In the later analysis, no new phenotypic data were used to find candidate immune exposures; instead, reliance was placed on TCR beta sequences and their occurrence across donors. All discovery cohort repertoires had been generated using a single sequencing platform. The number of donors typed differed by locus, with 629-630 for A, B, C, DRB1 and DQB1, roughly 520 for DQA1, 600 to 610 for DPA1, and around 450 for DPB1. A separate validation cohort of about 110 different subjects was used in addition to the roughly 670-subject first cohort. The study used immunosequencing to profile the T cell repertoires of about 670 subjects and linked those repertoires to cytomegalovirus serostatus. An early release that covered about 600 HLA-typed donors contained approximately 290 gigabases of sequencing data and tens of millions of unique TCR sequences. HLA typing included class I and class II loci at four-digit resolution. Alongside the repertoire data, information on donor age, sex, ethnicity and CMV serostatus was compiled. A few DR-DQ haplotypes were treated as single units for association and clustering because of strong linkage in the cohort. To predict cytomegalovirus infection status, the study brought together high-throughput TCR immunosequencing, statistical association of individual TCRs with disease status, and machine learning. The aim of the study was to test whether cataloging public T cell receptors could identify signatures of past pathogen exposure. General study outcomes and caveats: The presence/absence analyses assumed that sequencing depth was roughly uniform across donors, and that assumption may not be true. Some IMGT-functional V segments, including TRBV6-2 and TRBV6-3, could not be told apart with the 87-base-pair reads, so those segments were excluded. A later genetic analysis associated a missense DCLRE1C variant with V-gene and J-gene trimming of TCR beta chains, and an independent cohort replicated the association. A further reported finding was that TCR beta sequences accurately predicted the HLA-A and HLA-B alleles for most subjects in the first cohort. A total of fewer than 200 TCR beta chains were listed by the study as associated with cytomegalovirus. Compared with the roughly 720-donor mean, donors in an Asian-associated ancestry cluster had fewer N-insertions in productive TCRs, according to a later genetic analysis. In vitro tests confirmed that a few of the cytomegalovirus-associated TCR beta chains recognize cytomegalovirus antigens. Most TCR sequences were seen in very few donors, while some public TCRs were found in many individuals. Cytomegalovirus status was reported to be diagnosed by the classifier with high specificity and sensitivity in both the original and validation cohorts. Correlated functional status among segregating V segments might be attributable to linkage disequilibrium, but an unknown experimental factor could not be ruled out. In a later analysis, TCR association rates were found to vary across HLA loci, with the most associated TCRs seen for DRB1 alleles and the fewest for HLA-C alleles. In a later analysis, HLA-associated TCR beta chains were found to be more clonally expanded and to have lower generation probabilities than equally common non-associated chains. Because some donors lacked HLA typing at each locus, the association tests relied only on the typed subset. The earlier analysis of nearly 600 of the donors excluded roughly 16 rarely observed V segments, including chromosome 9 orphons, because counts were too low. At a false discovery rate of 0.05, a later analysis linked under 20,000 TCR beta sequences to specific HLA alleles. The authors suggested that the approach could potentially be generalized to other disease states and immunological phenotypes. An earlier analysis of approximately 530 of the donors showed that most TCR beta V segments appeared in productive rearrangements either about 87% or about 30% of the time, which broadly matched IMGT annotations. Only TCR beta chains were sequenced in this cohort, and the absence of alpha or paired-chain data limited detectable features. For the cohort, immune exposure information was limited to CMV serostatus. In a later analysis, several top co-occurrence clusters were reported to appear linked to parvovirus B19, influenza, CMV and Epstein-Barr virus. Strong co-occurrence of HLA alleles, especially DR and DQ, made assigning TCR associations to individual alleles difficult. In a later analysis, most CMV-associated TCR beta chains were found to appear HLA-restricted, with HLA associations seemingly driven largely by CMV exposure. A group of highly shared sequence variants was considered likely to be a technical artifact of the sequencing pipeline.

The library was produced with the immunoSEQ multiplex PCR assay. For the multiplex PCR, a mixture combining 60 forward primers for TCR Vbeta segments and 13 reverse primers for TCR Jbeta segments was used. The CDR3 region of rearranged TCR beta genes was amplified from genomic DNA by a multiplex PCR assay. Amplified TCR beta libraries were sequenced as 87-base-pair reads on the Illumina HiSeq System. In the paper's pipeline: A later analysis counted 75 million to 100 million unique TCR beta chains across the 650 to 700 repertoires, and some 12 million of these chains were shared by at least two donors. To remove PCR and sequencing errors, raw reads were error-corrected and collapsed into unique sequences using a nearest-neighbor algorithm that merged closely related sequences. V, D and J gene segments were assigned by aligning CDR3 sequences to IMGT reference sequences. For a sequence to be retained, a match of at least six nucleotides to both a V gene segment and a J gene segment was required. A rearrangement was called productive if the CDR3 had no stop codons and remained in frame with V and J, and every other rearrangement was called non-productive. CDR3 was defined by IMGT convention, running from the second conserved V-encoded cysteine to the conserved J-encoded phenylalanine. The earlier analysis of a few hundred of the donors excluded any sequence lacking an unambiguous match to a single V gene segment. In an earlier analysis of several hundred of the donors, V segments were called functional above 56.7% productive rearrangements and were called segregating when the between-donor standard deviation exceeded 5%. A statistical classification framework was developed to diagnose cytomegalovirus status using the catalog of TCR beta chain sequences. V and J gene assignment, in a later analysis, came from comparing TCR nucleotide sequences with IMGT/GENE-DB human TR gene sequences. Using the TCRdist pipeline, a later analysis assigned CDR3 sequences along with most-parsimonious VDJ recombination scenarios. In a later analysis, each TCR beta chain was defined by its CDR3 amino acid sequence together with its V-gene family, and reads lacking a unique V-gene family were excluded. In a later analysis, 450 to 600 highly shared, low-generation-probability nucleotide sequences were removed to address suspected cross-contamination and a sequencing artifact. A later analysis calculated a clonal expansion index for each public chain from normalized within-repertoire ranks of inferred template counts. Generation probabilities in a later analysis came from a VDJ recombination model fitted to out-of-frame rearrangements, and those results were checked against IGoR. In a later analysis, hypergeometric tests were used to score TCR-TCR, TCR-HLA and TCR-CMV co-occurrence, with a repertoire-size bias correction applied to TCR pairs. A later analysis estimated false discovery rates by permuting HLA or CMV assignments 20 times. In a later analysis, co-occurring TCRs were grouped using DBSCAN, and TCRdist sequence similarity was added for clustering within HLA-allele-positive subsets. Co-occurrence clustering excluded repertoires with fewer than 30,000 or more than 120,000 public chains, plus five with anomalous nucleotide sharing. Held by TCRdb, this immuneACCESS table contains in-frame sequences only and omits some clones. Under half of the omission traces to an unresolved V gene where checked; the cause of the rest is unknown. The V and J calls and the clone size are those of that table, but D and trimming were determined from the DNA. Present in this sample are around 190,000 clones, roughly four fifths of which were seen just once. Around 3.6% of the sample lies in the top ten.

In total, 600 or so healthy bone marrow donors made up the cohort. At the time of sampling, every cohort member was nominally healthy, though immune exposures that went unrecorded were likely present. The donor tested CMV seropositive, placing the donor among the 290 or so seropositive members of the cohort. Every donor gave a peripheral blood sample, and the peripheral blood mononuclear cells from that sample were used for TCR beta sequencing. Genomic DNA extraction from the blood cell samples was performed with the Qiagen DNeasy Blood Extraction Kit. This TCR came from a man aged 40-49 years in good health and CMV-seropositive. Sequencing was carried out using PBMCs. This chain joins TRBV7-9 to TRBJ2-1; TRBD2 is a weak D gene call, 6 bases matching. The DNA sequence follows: TGTGCCAGCAGCTTACGGCGGGGAAATACTCCCAATGAGCAGTTCTTC. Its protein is CASSLRRGNTPNEQFF.